The clone carrying this T cell receptor beta chain showed up just a few times. The antigen remains undetermined. The record originates from a study of cytomegalovirus exposure and HLA in healthy donors. Study-wide results and limits: Accurate HLA-A and HLA-B prediction from TCR beta sequences was reported for most subjects.

Germline V gene lookup returns CDR1 MNHEY and CDR2 SMNVEV (reference sequence). Trimming took 4 bases from V and 4 from J, leaving 13 bases between them. The CDR3 has 14 residues. Researchers ran the PCR with 60 Vbeta and 13 Jbeta primers. Repertoires were generated with immunoSEQ multiplex PCR, while TCRdb's copy carries only in-frame clones and drops some. The table lists 50,000 to 65,000 clones, 70% to 80% of them singletons, with roughly half in the top ten. The TCR comes from a man aged 50 to 59 in good health and CMV-seropositive. The genes are TRBV27 and TRBJ1-2, with D perhaps TRBD1 (6 bases). Sample: PBMCs. The CDR3 here is CASSSPDSLYGYTF. Written as DNA, the CDR3 is TGTGCCAGCAGTTCCCCGGACAGCCTCTATGGCTACACCTTC.